This entry concerns a single TCR beta chain. The germline V and J ends were trimmed by 4 bases and 2 bases, with 12 bases remaining between them. Germline V gene lookup returns CDR1 MDHEN and CDR2 SYDVKM. The length of the CDR3 is 14 residues. The donors were members of the 120-subject validation cohort (separate from the roughly 670-subject first cohort). Sequencing used immunoSEQ multiplex PCR; TCRdb keeps in-frame clones, though not all of them. Of approximately 270,000 clones in the sample, more than 75% were seen once. These data originate in a study of cytomegalovirus exposure and HLA in healthy donors.

The sequence was obtained from a man between 18 and 29 years old in good health and CMV-seropositive. Sequenced: PBMCs. This chain links TRBV28 with TRBJ2-7, with D possibly being TRBD1 (5 bases). CDR3 protein: CASSSRVFPYEQYF. The DNA of the CDR3 is TGTGCCAGCAGTTCCAGGGTATTCCCCTACGAGCAGTACTTC.